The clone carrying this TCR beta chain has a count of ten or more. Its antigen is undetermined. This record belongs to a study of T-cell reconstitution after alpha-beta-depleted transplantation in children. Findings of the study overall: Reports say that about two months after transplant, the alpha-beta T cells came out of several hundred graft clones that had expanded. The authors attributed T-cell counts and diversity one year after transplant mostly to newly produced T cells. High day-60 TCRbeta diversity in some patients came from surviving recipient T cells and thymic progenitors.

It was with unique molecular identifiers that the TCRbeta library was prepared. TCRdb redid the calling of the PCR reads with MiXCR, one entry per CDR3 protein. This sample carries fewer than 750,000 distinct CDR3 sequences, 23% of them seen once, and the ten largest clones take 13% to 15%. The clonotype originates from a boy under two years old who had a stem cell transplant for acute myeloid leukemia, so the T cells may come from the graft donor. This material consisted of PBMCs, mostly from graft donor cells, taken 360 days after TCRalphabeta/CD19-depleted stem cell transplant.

The CDR3 nucleotides are TGTGCCAGCTCACCACCGGGAAATCCTTCCAATGAGCAGTTCTTC. This encodes CASSPPGNPSNEQFF. J is TRBJ2-1 and V is TRBV18; unclear D gene. This CDR3 has 15 amino acids. V was clipped by 0 bases and J by 6 bases, with 12 bases between them. Germline-derived CDR1 and CDR2 are KGHSH and LQKENI.